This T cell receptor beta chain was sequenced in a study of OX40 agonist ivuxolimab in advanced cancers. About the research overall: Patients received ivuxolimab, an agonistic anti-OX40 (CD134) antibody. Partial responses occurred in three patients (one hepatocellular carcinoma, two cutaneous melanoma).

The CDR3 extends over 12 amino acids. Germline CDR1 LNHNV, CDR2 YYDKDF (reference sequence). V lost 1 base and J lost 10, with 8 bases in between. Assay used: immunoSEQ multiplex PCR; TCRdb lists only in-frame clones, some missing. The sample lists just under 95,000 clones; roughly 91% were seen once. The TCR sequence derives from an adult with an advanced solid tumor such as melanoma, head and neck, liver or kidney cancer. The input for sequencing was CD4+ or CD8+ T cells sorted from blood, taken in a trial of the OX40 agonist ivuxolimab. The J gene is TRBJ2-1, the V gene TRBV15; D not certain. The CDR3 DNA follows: TGTGCCACCAGCAGAGTTCCGAGAGAGCAGTTCTTC. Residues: CATSRVPREQFF.